Listed here are 11 T cell receptor beta chains from one sample, sequenced in a study of blood T cell repertoires in COVID-19. The table came from immunoSEQ multiplex PCR; TCRdb's copy has only in-frame clones and leaves some out. The top ten hold around 4.5% of the sample, which has 290,000 or so clones, 90% seen once. Sequenced: PBMCs or T cells enriched from blood (not recorded which). These TCRs come from a woman aged 18-29 years with acute COVID-19.

This chain joins TRBV5-8 and TRBJ2-1; D perhaps matches TRBD1 (6 bases). Germline CDR1 is SGHTS and CDR2 is YDEGEE. V lost 0 bases, J lost 2 bases, and 6 bases lay in between. There are 14 residues in the CDR3. CDR3 nucleotide sequence: TGTGCCAGCAGCTTGGGGGGGCCCTACAATGAGCAGTTCTTC. Translation: CASSLGGPYNEQFF.

This rearrangement joins TRBV19 to TRBJ1-2; tentative D call: TRBD1 (6 bases). The CDR3 is 12 residues long. From germline, CDR1 is LNHDA and CDR2 SQIVND (reference sequence). V dropped 8 bases and J dropped 3 bases, with 10 bases sitting between them. Here the CDR3 DNA reads TGTGCCAGTTCCAAGGGGGACTATGGCTACACCTTC. Translated, it gives CASSKGDYGYTF.

V is TRBV6-5 and J is TRBJ2-6; D possibly corresponds to TRBD1 (5 bases). CDR1 and CDR2 from the germline V gene are MNHEY and SVGAGI. The CDR3 is 15 residues long. V lost 6 bases to trimming and J lost 0 bases, with 9 bases between them. The CDR3 loop reads CASRKGPSGANVLTF. The CDR3 DNA follows: TGTGCCAGCAGAAAGGGGCCCTCTGGGGCCAACGTCCTGACTTTC.

This chain joins TRBV9 and TRBJ2-3, with TRBD2 as a possible D gene (5 bases). Trimming cost V 4 bases and J 0 bases, with 15 bases left between them. This CDR3 has 16 amino acids. Germline values: CDR1 SGDLS, CDR2 YYNGEE. CDR3 coding DNA: TGTGCCAGCAGCCCCCTACGGACTTCTAGCACAGATACGCAGTATTTT. Translation: CASSPLRTSSTDTQYF. Looking up the rest from reference TRBV9 and TRBJ2-3 gives the full variable domain: DSGVTQTPKHLITATGQRVTLRCSPRSGDLSVYWYQQSLDQGLQFLIQYYNGEERAKGNILERFSAQQFPDLHSELNLSSLELGDSALYFCASSPLRTSSTDTQYFGPGTRLTVL.

J is TRBJ1-1 and V is TRBV11-2; the match to TRBD1 covers 11 bases. Losses at the gene ends were 4 bases for V and 6 bases for J; bases not matched to a gene: 4. CDR3 length: 14 residues. In germline, CDR1 is SGHAT, CDR2 FQNNGV. CDR3 nucleotide sequence: TGTGCCAGCAGCTCGGGACAGGGGGACGCTGAAGCTTTCTTT. Residues: CASSSGQGDAEAFF.

This chain connects TRBV6-5 to TRBJ2-1; D not resolved. V was clipped by 6 bases and J by 0 bases, with 12 bases between them. The length of the CDR3 is 15 residues. CDR1 MNHEY and CDR2 SVGAGI come from the germline V gene. The CDR3 DNA is TGTGCCAGCAGCCCCACAGTGGGCTCCTACAATGAGCAGTTCTTC. As protein: CASSPTVGSYNEQFF.

The chain employs TRBV6-5 and TRBJ2-2, with TRBD2 matching over 10 bases. The ends lost 2 bases at V and 5 bases at J; junction bases unmatched: 5. The CDR3 length is 16 residues. Germline assignment: CDR1 MNHEY and CDR2 SVGAGI. This CDR3 is CASSYAASGRTGELFF. The CDR3 DNA is TGTGCCAGCAGTTACGCGGCTAGCGGGAGAACCGGGGAGCTGTTTTTT.

The chain recombines TRBV18 with TRBJ1-5, with 7 bases that match TRBD1. V lost 6 bases and J lost 7; bases outside the gene matches: 15. CDR1 is KGHSH, CDR2 LQKENI, per germline. The CDR3 is made up of 16 amino acids. The CDR3 DNA follows: TGTGCCAGCTCCCCCTCGGGACAGCTAAGAGGACAGCCCCAGCATTTT. Translating it yields CASSPSGQLRGQPQHF.

The chain is built from TRBV29-1 and TRBJ1-2; a possible D gene is TRBD1 (6 bases). Per germline, CDR1 SQVTM and CDR2 ANQGSEA. V lost 6 bases, J lost 9 bases, and 23 bases lay in between. The CDR3 loop spans 14 amino acids. CDR3 nucleotide sequence: TGCAGCGTACTACTCGGGTCACAGGGTTCGCGCTACACCTTC. Its translation: CSVLLGSQGSRYTF.

The chain is built from TRBV28 and TRBJ2-7; D is perhaps TRBD2 (5 bases). CDR3 length equals 15 residues. Deletions cut 3 bases from V and 0 bases from J, with 12 bases between. Germline V gives CDR1 MDHEN, CDR2 SYDVKM. The CDR3 DNA reads TGTGCCAGCAGTTTTACCTGGACTGCCTCCTACGAGCAGTACTTC. Translating it yields CASSFTWTASYEQYF. The complete variable domain, with remaining parts taken from reference TRBV28 and TRBJ2-7, reads DVKVTQSSRYLVKRTGEKVFLECVQDMDHENMFWYRQDPGLGLRLIYFSYDVKMKEKGDIPEGYSVSREKKERFSLILESASTNQTSMYLCASSFTWTASYEQYFGPGTRLTVT.

The rearrangement joins TRBV4-1 to TRBJ2-5; 9 bases align to TRBD2. The CDR3 spans 20 residues. CDR1 is MGHRA and CDR2 is YSYEKL in the germline V gene. With 0 bases clipped from V and 4 bases from J, the junction kept 18 bases outside the gene matches. The CDR3 region has the DNA TGCGCCAGCAGCCAAGATCTTGAAGGACTCGGGCGGGAGGGAAGAGAGACCCAGTACTTC. Translated: CASSQDLEGLGREGRETQYF.